Each of the 17 T cell receptor beta chains below was sequenced from the same sample in a study of shared clonotypes between healthy human individuals. Using immunoSEQ multiplex PCR, the repertoire was profiled, and TCRdb retains in-frame clones only, with some absent. The sample lists 2 million to 3 million clones, roughly 93% occurring once. Sequenced material: naive CD4+ T cells from PBMCs. The subset here: CD45RA+ positively selected. Receptor source: a man younger than 35 in good health. Some clones in this sample may be carry-over from other donors' samples.

This chain joins TRBV2 and TRBJ2-3; TRBD2 matches 7 bases. V trimming: 5 bases; J trimming: 0 bases; junction bases outside the gene matches: 8. The CDR3 consists of 16 residues. CDR1 and CDR2 from the germline V gene are SNHLY and FYNNEI. The CDR3 reads CASSPSLAVSTDTQYF. The CDR3 DNA follows: TGTGCCAGCAGTCCTTCCCTAGCGGTTAGCACAGATACGCAGTATTTT.

Notes on this clone: Other nucleotide sequences in the sample specify the same CDR3. The chain's CDR3 is CASSPGQVQETQYF. The CDR3 DNA reads as TGTGCCAGCTCACCAGGACAGGTTCAAGAGACCCAGTACTTC. The V and J genes are TRBV18 and TRBJ2-5; 7 nucleotides agree with TRBD1. This CDR3 has 14 amino acids. CDR1 is KGHSH, CDR2 LQKENI, per germline. V shed 2 bases and J 2 bases; nucleotides not matched to a gene: 2. The variable domain in full, with the rest retrieved from reference TRBV18 and TRBJ2-5, is NAGVMQNPRHLVRRRGQEARLRCSPMKGHSHVYWYRQLPEEGLKFMVYLQKENIIDESGMPKERFSAEFPKEGPSILRIQQVVRGDSAAYFCASSPGQVQETQYFGPGTRLLVL.

The J gene is TRBJ2-1, the V gene TRBV28; no clear D gene. V gave up 2 bases and J gave up 0 bases, with 8 bases separating them. CDR3 size: 15 residues. The V gene's germline CDR1 is MDHEN and CDR2 SYDVKM. DNA for the CDR3: TGTGCCAGCAGTTTAAGTGTGGGCTCCTACAATGAGCAGTTCTTC. As protein: CASSLSVGSYNEQFF.

This clone was counted a few times. The rearrangement uses TRBV29-1 and TRBJ1-2; 9 bases agree with TRBD1. The V and J ends lost 5 bases and 7 bases, in that order; junction bases with no gene match: 11. CDR3 length: 14 residues. In germline, CDR1 is SQVTM, CDR2 ANQGSEA. The CDR3 spells CSVSRDRETSGYTF. The CDR3 bases are TGCAGCGTTTCCCGGGACAGGGAAACCTCTGGCTACACCTTC.

As to this clone: Other DNA sequences from this sample encode an identical CDR3 as well. CDR3 sequence reads: CASSRGTASTDTQYF. The CDR3 DNA follows: TGCGCCAGCAGCCGGGGGACAGCCAGCACAGATACGCAGTATTTT. This chain joins TRBV5-1 and TRBJ2-3, with D maybe TRBD1 (7 bases). Germline assignment: CDR1 SGHRS and CDR2 YFSETQ. This CDR3 has 15 residues. V lost 4 bases and J 0 bases, leaving 12 bases between the germline ends.

This clone was detected only once. This chain uses TRBV5-5 with TRBJ1-5; 8 bases line up with TRBD1. CDR1 and CDR2 from the germline V gene are SGHKS and YYEKEE (reference sequence). The CDR3 contains 15 residues. Trimming at V came to 3 bases and at J to 4 bases, leaving 6 bases not matched to a gene. CDR3: CASSSTGALNQPQHF. CDR3 DNA sequence: TGTGCCAGCAGCTCGACAGGGGCCCTAAATCAGCCCCAGCATTTT.

Notes on this clone: Mismatch with germline at one junction end may stem from a read error. The rearrangement uses TRBV5-8 and TRBJ2-7, with D possibly being TRBD1 or TRBD2 (5 bases each). Germline-derived CDR1 and CDR2 are SGHTS and YDEGEE. The CDR3 consists of 15 residues. CDR3 amino acids: CASSSEGRTSDEQYF. In nucleotides, the CDR3 is TGTGCCAGCAGCTCAGAGGGACGGACCTCCGACGAGCAGTACTTC.

The gene calls are TRBV11-2 and TRBJ1-3; unclear D gene. Per germline, CDR1 SGHAT and CDR2 FQNNGV. The CDR3 runs to 15 residues. Trimming stripped 2 bases from V and 1 base from J, with 9 bases between. The CDR3 bases are TGTGCCAGCAGCTTATCCGGAAGGTCTGGAAACACCATATATTTT. Protein product: CASSLSGRSGNTIYF.

This sequence joins TRBV6-1 and TRBJ2-7; D ambiguous. This CDR3 has 15 amino acids. V lost 4 bases, J lost 1 base, and 14 bases lay in between. Looked up from germline, CDR1 is MNHNS and CDR2 is SASEGT. For the CDR3, the DNA is TGTGCCAGCAGTGCATACCCGGACGGATCCTACGAGCAGTACTTC. This sequence encodes CASSAYPDGSYEQYF.

The chain links TRBV4-2 to TRBJ2-7; D might be TRBD1 (6 bases). CDR3 length equals 14 residues. The V gene lost 3 bases and the J gene lost 4 bases, with 13 bases spanning the gap. Germline assignment: CDR1 LGHNA and CDR2 YNFKEQ. The CDR3 sequence: CASSQDSTGYEQYF. DNA of the CDR3: TGTGCCAGCAGCCAGGACAGTACGGGTTACGAGCAGTACTTC.

The chain combines TRBV13 with TRBJ1-2, with 7 positions matching TRBD1. V dropped 5 bases and J dropped 3; count of bases not matched to a gene: 9. CDR1 is PRHDT and CDR2 is FYEKMQ in the germline V gene (reference sequence). The CDR3 is 15 residues long. This chain's CDR3 is CASSIRGQLHYGYTF. CDR3 bases: TGTGCCAGCAGCATAAGGGGACAGCTCCACTATGGCTACACCTTC.

This chain uses TRBV6-6 with TRBJ2-3; TRBD2 matches 7 bases. V was pared by 8 bases and J by 4 bases, with 3 bases of the junction left unmatched. Germline CDR1 MNHNY, CDR2 SVGAGI (reference sequence). The CDR3 is 12 residues long. The CDR3 region is CASGRVADTQYF. DNA of the CDR3: TGTGCCAGCGGGAGGGTGGCAGATACGCAGTATTTT.

V and J are TRBV28 and TRBJ2-4; D possibly corresponds to TRBD1 (7 bases). V lost 8 bases to trimming and J lost 6 bases, with 14 bases between them. Per germline, CDR1 MDHEN and CDR2 SYDVKM. The CDR3 contains 13 residues. CDR3 region: CASGRQGGNIQYF. CDR3 nucleotide sequence: TGTGCCAGCGGAAGACAGGGAGGAAACATTCAGTACTTC.

The V call is TRBV5-8, the J call TRBJ1-2; D unclear. The CDR3 has 13 residues. Germline lookup yields CDR1 SGHTS and CDR2 YDEGEE. The germline V and J ends were trimmed by 5 bases and 0 bases, with 8 bases remaining between them. Written as DNA, the CDR3 is TGTGCCAGCAGGGAGAGATCTAACTATGGCTACACCTTC. Its translation: CASRERSNYGYTF.

The rearrangement links TRBV29-1 to TRBJ2-5; D might be TRBD1 (6 bases). The germline CDR1 and CDR2 sequences are SQVTM and ANQGSEA. This CDR3 region has 12 residues. The V end lost 7 bases, the J end lost 2 bases, and 11 bases lay between the germline ends. The chain's CDR3 is CSALDRQETQYF. The CDR3 coding sequence is TGCAGCGCCTTGGACAGACAAGAGACCCAGTACTTC. Full variable domain (outside the CDR3, taken from reference TRBV29-1 and TRBJ2-5): SAVISQKPSRDICQRGTSLTIQCQVDSQVTMMFWYRQQPGQSLTLIATANQGSEATYESGFVIDKFPISRPNLTFSTLTVSNMSPEDSSIYLCSALDRQETQYFGPGTRLLVL.

The gene calls are TRBV6-6 and TRBJ2-1, with 7 nucleotides matching TRBD1. Germline V gene sequence: CDR1 MNHNY, CDR2 SVGAGI (reference sequence). The CDR3 loop spans 14 amino acids. The V and J ends lost 6 bases and 4 bases, in that order; junction bases with no gene match: 6. The CDR3 region is CASRAGTDYNEQFF. Written as DNA, the CDR3 is TGTGCCAGCAGAGCCGGGACAGATTACAATGAGCAGTTCTTC.

The V and J genes are TRBV28 and TRBJ1-5; a possible D gene is TRBD1 (5 bases). CDR1 and CDR2 from the germline V gene are MDHEN and SYDVKM. Trimming pared 5 bases from V and 0 bases from J, leaving 17 bases between. CDR3 length: 17 amino acids. The CDR3: CASSGEPGQGSNQPQHF. As DNA, the CDR3 is TGTGCCAGCAGTGGGGAGCCCGGACAAGGTAGCAATCAGCCCCAGCATTTT.